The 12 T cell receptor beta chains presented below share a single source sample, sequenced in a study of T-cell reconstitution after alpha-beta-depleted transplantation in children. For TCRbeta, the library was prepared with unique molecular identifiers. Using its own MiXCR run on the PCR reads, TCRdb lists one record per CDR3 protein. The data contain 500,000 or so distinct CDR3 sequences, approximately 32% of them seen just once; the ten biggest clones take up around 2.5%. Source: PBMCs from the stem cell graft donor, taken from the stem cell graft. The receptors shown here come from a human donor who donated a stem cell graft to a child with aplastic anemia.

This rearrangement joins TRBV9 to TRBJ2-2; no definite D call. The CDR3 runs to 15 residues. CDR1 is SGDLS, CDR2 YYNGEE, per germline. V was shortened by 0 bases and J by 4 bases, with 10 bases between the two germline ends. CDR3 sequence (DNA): TGTGCCAGCAGCGTAGCTGGGGATGGCACCGGGGAGCTGTTTTTT. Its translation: CASSVAGDGTGELFF.

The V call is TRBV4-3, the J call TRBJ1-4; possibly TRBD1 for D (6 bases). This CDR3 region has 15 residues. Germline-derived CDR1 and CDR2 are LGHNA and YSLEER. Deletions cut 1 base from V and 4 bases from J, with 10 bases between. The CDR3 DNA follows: TGCGCCAGCAGCCAAGTCGGGGGCGGTAATGAAAAACTGTTTTTT. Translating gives CASSQVGGGNEKLFF.

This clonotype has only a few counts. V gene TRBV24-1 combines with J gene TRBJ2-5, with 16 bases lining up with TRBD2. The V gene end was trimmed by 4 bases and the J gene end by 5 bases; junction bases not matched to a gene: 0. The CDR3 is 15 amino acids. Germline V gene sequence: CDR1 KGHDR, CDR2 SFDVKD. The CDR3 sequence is CATSEGLAGGETQYF. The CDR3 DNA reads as TGTGCCACCAGTGAGGGACTAGCGGGAGGGGAGACCCAGTACTTC.

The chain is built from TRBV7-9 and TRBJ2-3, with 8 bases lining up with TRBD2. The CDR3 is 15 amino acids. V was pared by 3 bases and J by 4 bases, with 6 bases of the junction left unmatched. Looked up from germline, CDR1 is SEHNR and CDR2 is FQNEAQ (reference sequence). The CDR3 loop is CASSLPRGGPDTQYF. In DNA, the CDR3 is TGTGCCAGCAGCTTGCCCCGGGGGGGCCCAGATACGCAGTATTTT. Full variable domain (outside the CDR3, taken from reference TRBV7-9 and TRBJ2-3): DTGVSQNPRHKITKRGQNVTFRCDPISEHNRLYWYRQTLGQGPEFLTYFQNEAQLEKSRLLSDRFSAERPKGSFSTLEIQRTEQGDSAMYLCASSLPRGGPDTQYFGPGTRLTVL.

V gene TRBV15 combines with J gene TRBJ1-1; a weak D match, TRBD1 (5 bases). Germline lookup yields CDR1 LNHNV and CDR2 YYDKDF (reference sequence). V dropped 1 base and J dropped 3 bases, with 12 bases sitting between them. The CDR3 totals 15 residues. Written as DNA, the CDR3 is TGTGCCACCAGCAGAGGGTTCGGGACCTACACTGAAGCTTTCTTT. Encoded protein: CATSRGFGTYTEAFF.

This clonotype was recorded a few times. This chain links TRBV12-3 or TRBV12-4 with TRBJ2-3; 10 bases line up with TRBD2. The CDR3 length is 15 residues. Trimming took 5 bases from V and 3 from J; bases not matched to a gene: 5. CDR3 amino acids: CASSEAGGRTDTQYF. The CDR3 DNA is TGTGCCAGCAGTGAAGCGGGAGGGAGGACAGATACGCAGTATTTT.

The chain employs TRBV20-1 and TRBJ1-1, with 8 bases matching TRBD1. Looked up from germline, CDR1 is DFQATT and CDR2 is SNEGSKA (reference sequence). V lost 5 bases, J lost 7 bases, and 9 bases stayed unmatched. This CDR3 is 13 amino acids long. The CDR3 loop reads CSAQGAGISEAFF. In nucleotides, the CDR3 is TGCAGTGCTCAGGGGGCGGGAATTAGTGAAGCTTTCTTT.

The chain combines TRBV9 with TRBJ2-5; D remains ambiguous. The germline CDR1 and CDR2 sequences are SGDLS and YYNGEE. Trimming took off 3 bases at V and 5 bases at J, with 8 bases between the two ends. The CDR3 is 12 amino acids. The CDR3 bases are TGTGCCAGCAGCGACGTTTCGGAGACCCAGTACTTC. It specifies CASSDVSETQYF.

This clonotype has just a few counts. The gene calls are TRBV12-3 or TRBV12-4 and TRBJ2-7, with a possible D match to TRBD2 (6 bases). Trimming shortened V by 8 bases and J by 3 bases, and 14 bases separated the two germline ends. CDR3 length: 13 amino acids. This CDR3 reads CASARGFNYEQYV. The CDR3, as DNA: TGTGCCAGCGCGCGGGGCTTTAACTACGAGCAGTACGTC.

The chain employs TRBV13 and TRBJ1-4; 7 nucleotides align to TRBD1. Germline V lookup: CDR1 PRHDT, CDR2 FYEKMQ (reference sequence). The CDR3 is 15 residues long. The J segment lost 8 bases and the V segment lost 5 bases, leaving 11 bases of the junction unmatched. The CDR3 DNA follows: TGTGCCAGCAGCGGTAATCCGGGACAGAAAGAAAAACTGTTTTTT. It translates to CASSGNPGQKEKLFF.

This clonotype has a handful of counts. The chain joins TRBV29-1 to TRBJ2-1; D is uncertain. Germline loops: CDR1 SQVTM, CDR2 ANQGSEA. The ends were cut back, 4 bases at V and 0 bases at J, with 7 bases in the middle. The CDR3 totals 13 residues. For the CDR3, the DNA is TGCAGCGTTGGGAGAAACTCCTACAATGAGCAGTTCTTC. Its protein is CSVGRNSYNEQFF.

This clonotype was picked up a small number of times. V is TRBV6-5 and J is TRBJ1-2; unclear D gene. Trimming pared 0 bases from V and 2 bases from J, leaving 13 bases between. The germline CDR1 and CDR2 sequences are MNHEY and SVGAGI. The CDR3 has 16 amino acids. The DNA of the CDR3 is TGTGCCAGCAGTTACTCCGCATGGAGTAGGAACTATGGCTACACCTTC. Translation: CASSYSAWSRNYGYTF.